Presented here are 2 T cell receptor beta chains from one specimen sequenced in a study of cytomegalovirus exposure and HLA in healthy donors (dated by TCRdb to between 2016 and 2019). Library preparation employed the immunoSEQ multiplex PCR assay. The multiplex PCR relied on a mix of 60 forward primers for TCR Vbeta segments and 13 reverse primers for TCR Jbeta segments. Not all clones reach the TCRdb copy of this immuneACCESS table, which keeps in-frame sequences only. Checked studies attribute under half of the gap to unresolved V genes and leave the rest unexplained. The sample data list around 150,000 clones, and under 85% of these were observed just once. Approximately 1.4% of the sample is in the top ten clones. Sequenced: PBMCs. The receptors originated from a woman in her thirties in good health and CMV-seronegative.

The rearrangement joins TRBV6-5 to TRBJ1-1; possible D gene TRBD1, 5 bases. The CDR3 consists of 13 residues. The V end lost 5 bases, the J end lost 2 bases, and 9 bases lay between the germline ends. Germline V gives CDR1 MNHEY, CDR2 SVGAGI. CDR3 bases: TGTGCCAGCAGTGACAGCAGTAACACTGAAGCTTTCTTT. Translating it yields CASSDSSNTEAFF.

The V and J genes are TRBV7-9 and TRBJ2-1, with 9 bases lining up with TRBD1. V was clipped by 2 bases and J by 9 bases; unmatched bases: 8. The CDR3 extends over 15 amino acids. Looked up from germline, CDR1 is SEHNR and CDR2 is FQNEAQ (reference sequence). CDR3 amino acids: CASSLPGQGTGEQFF. CDR3 in DNA: TGTGCCAGCAGCTTACCGGGACAGGGCACGGGTGAGCAGTTCTTC. Looking up the rest from reference TRBV7-9 and TRBJ2-1 gives the full variable domain: DTGVSQNPRHKITKRGQNVTFRCDPISEHNRLYWYRQTLGQGPEFLTYFQNEAQLEKSRLLSDRFSAERPKGSFSTLEIQRTEQGDSAMYLCASSLPGQGTGEQFFGPGTRLTVL.